Below, 13 T cell receptor beta chains from the same sample are listed, as sequenced in a study of blood T cell repertoires in COVID-19. Measured with immunoSEQ multiplex PCR; TCRdb has only the in-frame clones, and not every one. The sample has about 360,000 clones; approximately 86% are singletons. The sequencing sample was made of peripheral blood. Receptors originate from a human donor in a cohort sampled during active COVID-19.

This chain joins TRBV24-1 and TRBJ1-4, with a tentative D call TRBD1 (6 bases). Per the germline V gene, CDR1 is KGHDR and CDR2 is SFDVKD. The V end was cut by 11 bases, the J end by 5 bases, with 17 bases between. The CDR3 is 14 amino acids. Here the CDR3 reads CASSGGRPNEKLFF. In DNA, the CDR3 is TGTGCCAGCTCCGGGGGGCGCCCGAATGAAAAACTGTTTTTT.

This chain links TRBV19 with TRBJ1-2; D is ambiguous. Trimming pared 7 bases from V and 4 bases from J, leaving 7 bases between. Germline-derived CDR1 and CDR2 are LNHDA and SQIVND (reference sequence). The CDR3 consists of 11 residues. The CDR3 protein is CASMARYGYTF. CDR3 DNA sequence: TGTGCCAGTATGGCCCGCTATGGCTACACCTTC.

The rearrangement uses TRBV15 and TRBJ2-1, with D maybe TRBD2 (5 bases). V was pared by 0 bases and J by 5 bases, with 8 bases between. Germline loops: CDR1 LNHNV, CDR2 YYDKDF (reference sequence). The CDR3 runs 14 residues. This CDR3 reads CATSRDRGNNEQFF. CDR3 bases: TGTGCCACCAGCAGAGATCGGGGTAACAATGAGCAGTTCTTC.

This clone was observed many times. V usage is TRBV6-2 or TRBV6-3 and J usage is TRBJ2-2, with TRBD2 as a possible D gene (5 bases). V was cut by 0 bases and J by 13 bases, with 15 bases left in between. Germline CDR1 reads MNHEY; CDR2 reads SVGEGT. CDR3 length: 14 amino acids. In nucleotides, the CDR3 is TGTGCCAGCAGTTACTCCGGGTCCCCGGGATCGCTGTTTTTT. Translated, it gives CASSYSGSPGSLFF.

This rearrangement joins TRBV6-6 to TRBJ2-5; 7 bases fit TRBD2. The CDR3 loop spans 16 amino acids. V gave up 2 bases and J gave up 5 bases; unmatched junction bases: 11. Germline-derived CDR1 and CDR2 are MNHNY and SVGAGI (reference sequence). The CDR3: CASSYGSGVGSETQYF. CDR3 DNA: TGTGCCAGCAGTTACGGGAGCGGGGTGGGATCGGAGACCCAGTACTTC.

This chain links TRBV7-2 with TRBJ2-1, with D tentatively TRBD1 (6 bases). CDR1 is SGHTA and CDR2 is FQGNSA in the germline V gene. CDR3 length equals 15 residues. V was trimmed by 1 base and J by 10 bases, leaving 17 bases between them. CDR3 DNA: TGTGCCAGCAGCTTAGAAGCCGAGGGGGTAGGGGAGCAGTTCTTC. Translating it yields CASSLEAEGVGEQFF.

The chain couples TRBV3-1 (or the pseudogene TRBV3-2) to TRBJ2-7, with D unresolved. The V gene's germline CDR1 is LGHDT and CDR2 YNNKEL (reference sequence). The CDR3 runs to 13 residues. The germline V and J ends were trimmed by 4 bases and 3 bases, with 10 bases remaining between them. This CDR3 is CASSRGLRYEQYF. In DNA form, the CDR3 reads TGTGCCAGCAGCCGCGGCCTACGCTACGAGCAGTACTTC.

The J gene is TRBJ1-6, the V gene TRBV7-9; D might be TRBD1 (6 bases). CDR1 SEHNR and CDR2 FQNEAQ come from the germline V gene (reference sequence). Trimming took off 5 bases at V and 0 bases at J, with 8 bases between the two ends. The CDR3 totals 15 residues. The CDR3 DNA sequence: TGTGCCAGCAGCCCGGACAGCTCCTATAATTCACCCCTCCACTTT. Protein product: CASSPDSSYNSPLHF.

This chain connects TRBV19 to TRBJ1-3; no clear D gene. Looked up from germline, CDR1 is LNHDA and CDR2 is SQIVND (reference sequence). CDR3 size: 16 residues. V lost 7 bases and J 0 bases, leaving 16 bases between the germline ends. The CDR3 bases are TGTGCCAGTAACAGCCGGGAGGGCCTCTCTGGAAACACCATATATTTT. This codes for CASNSREGLSGNTIYF.

In DNA, the CDR3 is TGTGCCAGCAGGCTTGGGAGGGGCGATACGCAGTATTTT. It is translated as CASRLGRGDTQYF. J is TRBJ2-3 and V is TRBV5-4; 7 nucleotides match TRBD2. Germline V lookup: CDR1 SGHNT, CDR2 YYREEE (reference sequence). The junction had 6 bases not matched to a gene; V was cut back by 5 bases and J by 6 bases. The CDR3 runs to 13 residues. Looking up the rest from reference TRBV5-4 and TRBJ2-3 gives the full variable domain: ETGVTQSPTHLIKTRGQQVTLRCSSQSGHNTVSWYQQALGQGPQFIFQYYREEENGRGNFPPRFSGLQFPNYSSELNVNALELDDSALYLCASRLGRGDTQYFGPGTRLTVL.

Here the CDR3 reads CASSSGGGSREQYF. The CDR3 coding sequence is TGTGCCAGTAGTTCGGGGGGAGGGTCCCGCGAGCAGTACTTC. The rearrangement links TRBV19 to TRBJ2-7; 7 bases are shared with TRBD2. Germline V gene data show CDR1 as LNHDA and CDR2 as SQIVND (reference sequence). The J segment lost 6 bases and the V segment lost 5 bases, leaving 10 bases of the junction unmatched. This CDR3 region has 14 residues.

The chain couples TRBV19 to TRBJ2-1, with D possibly TRBD1 on 6 matching bases. Trimming left V 6 bases short and J 4 bases short, with 13 bases between. There are 14 residues in the CDR3. Germline lookup yields CDR1 LNHDA and CDR2 SQIVND (reference sequence). The CDR3, as DNA: TGTGCCAGTAGCACCTCCGACAGGTACAATGAGCAGTTCTTC. Amino acids: CASSTSDRYNEQFF.

The chain joins TRBV7-8 to TRBJ1-4; TRBD1 aligns across 9 bases. Germline-derived CDR1 and CDR2 are SGHVS and FQNEAQ. This CDR3 spans 17 amino acids. J was trimmed by 0 bases and V by 5 bases; bases with no gene match: 7. The CDR3 DNA follows: TGTGCCAGCAGCCCCCGGACAGGGGCTGCAACTAATGAAAAACTGTTTTTT. It specifies CASSPRTGAATNEKLFF.